Listed here is a single TCR beta chain. This clone has more than one count but fewer than ten. The target of this receptor is not known. The record has no base qualities; no much larger clone is one base away. The record originates from a study of cytomegalovirus exposure and HLA in healthy donors (dated by TCRdb to 2017 to 2019). For the wider study: According to an earlier analysis of a few hundred of the donors, about 179 million T cells yielded roughly 100 million unique TCR beta sequences and more than 250 Gb of sequence data. An early release that covered roughly 600 HLA-typed donors contained about 300 gigabases of sequencing data and around 85 million unique TCR sequences. The genetic ancestry cluster associated with self-reported Caucasian donors included over 80% of the 398 genotyped donors. The study aimed to test whether cataloging public T cell receptors could reveal signatures of past pathogen exposure. The T cell repertoires of 670 or so subjects were profiled by immunosequencing and related to cytomegalovirus serostatus. In addition to the first cohort of 500 to 850 subjects, a separate validation cohort of 130 or so different subjects was used. To predict cytomegalovirus infection status, the study combined high-throughput TCR immunosequencing, statistical association of individual TCRs with disease status, and machine learning. A later analysis re-examined previously published TCR beta repertoires from more than 600 donors and added high-resolution HLA genotyping to investigate patterns of TCR occurrence. Rather than using new phenotypic data, the later analysis identified candidate immune exposures from TCR beta sequences and from how often those sequences occurred across donors. To decide whether each TCR beta V gene segment behaved as functional or pseudogenic, an earlier analysis of fewer than 750 of the donors relied on high-throughput TCR beta sequencing. Donor age, sex, ethnicity and CMV serostatus were compiled together with the repertoire data. A later genetic analysis used genome-wide SNP genotypes for about 60% of the roughly 700 donors, treating that subset as a discovery cohort. All discovery cohort repertoires had been generated using a single sequencing platform. Class I and class II HLA loci were covered by the typing at four-digit resolution. The number of typed donors differed by locus: about 620-640 for A, B, C, DRB1 and DQB1; approximately 520 for DQA1; around 610 for DPA1; and approximately 450 for DPB1. Four to six DR-DQ haplotypes were handled as single units for association and clustering, since linkage in the cohort was strong. On average, 235,054 unique TCR beta nucleotide sequences were sequenced per donor among a few hundred genotyped donors of the cohort, with roughly 18% of those sequences being non-productive. Points the paper makes about the study in general: The classifier was reported to diagnose cytomegalovirus status with high specificity and sensitivity in both the original cohort and the validation cohort. The authors suggested that the approach could potentially be extended to other disease states and immunological phenotypes. When HLA alleles, especially DR and DQ, strongly co-occurred, TCR associations were difficult to assign to individual alleles. Specific HLA alleles were associated with 15,000 to 20,000 TCR beta sequences at a false discovery rate of 0.05 in a later analysis. A further reported finding was that TCR beta sequences accurately predicted the HLA-A and HLA-B alleles for most subjects in the first cohort. Immune exposure information for the cohort was limited to CMV serostatus. Because HLA typing was missing for some donors at each locus, association tests included only the typed subset. A later genetic analysis reported fewer N-insertions in productive TCRs among donors in an Asian-associated ancestry cluster than the roughly 650-donor mean. A few of the identified cytomegalovirus-associated TCR beta chains were confirmed in vitro to be specific for cytomegalovirus antigens. In a later analysis, TCR association rates were found to vary across HLA loci, with the most associated TCRs seen for DRB1 alleles and the fewest for HLA-C alleles. In a later genetic analysis, a missense DCLRE1C variant was associated with V-gene and J-gene trimming of TCR beta chains, and the association was replicated in an independent cohort. Most TCR sequences were seen in very few donors, while some public TCRs were found in many individuals. Only TCR beta chains were sequenced in this cohort, and the absence of alpha or paired-chain data limited detectable features. Some IMGT-functional V segments, including TRBV6-2 and TRBV6-3, could not be told apart with the 87-base-pair reads, so those segments were excluded. Correlated functional status among segregating V segments might reflect linkage disequilibrium, but an unknown experimental factor could not be ruled out. The presence/absence analyses assumed that sequencing depth was roughly uniform across donors, and that assumption may not be true. In the study, 150 to 200 TCR beta chains were listed as associated with cytomegalovirus. Because counts were too low, under 20 rarely observed V segments, including chromosome 9 orphons, were left out of the earlier analysis of about 620 of the donors. Compared with equally common non-associated chains, HLA-associated TCR beta chains in a later analysis were more clonally expanded and had lower generation probabilities. Broadly in line with IMGT annotations, most TCR beta V segments showed up in productive rearrangements about 90% or about 30% of the time in an earlier analysis of a few hundred of the donors. According to a later analysis, most CMV-associated TCR beta chains appeared to be HLA-restricted, and the HLA associations seemed to be driven largely by CMV exposure. A later analysis reported that several top co-occurrence clusters appeared linked to parvovirus B19, influenza, CMV and Epstein-Barr virus. A group of highly shared sequence variants was considered likely to be a technical artifact of the sequencing pipeline.

CDR1 is given as SEHNR and CDR2 as FQNEAQ, both from the germline V gene (reference sequence). V is clipped by 3 bases and J by 3 bases, and the sequence between their germline boundaries is 6 bases long. From the cysteine through the phenylalanine, the CDR3 covers 12 amino acids. CDR3 DNA is the only sequence kept; it has 36 bases, read in frame from the first base. Libraries were built with the immunoSEQ multiplex PCR assay. The multiplex PCR relied on a mix of 60 forward primers for TCR Vbeta segments and 13 reverse primers for TCR Jbeta segments. The CDR3 region of rearranged TCR beta genes was amplified from genomic DNA with a multiplex PCR assay. On the Illumina HiSeq System, the amplified TCR beta libraries were sequenced as 87-base-pair reads. Per the original workflow: In a later analysis, 70 million to 95 million unique TCR beta chains were counted across the approximately 640 repertoires, and some 10 million of these chains were shared by at least two donors. Raw reads were error-corrected and collapsed into unique sequences by a nearest-neighbor algorithm in which closely related sequences were merged to remove PCR and sequencing errors. V, D and J gene segments were assigned by aligning CDR3 sequences to IMGT reference sequences. For a sequence to be retained, at least a six-nucleotide match to both a V gene segment and a J gene segment was required. Rearrangements were classified as productive when the CDR3 lacked stop codons and remained in frame with V and J, and all other rearrangements were classified as non-productive. CDR3 was defined according to IMGT convention as the region running from the second conserved V-encoded cysteine to the conserved J-encoded phenylalanine. In an earlier analysis of just under 600 of the donors, sequences lacking an unambiguous match to a single V gene segment were excluded. An earlier analysis of 587 of the donors classified V segments as functional when productive rearrangements were above 56.7% and as segregating when the standard deviation between donors was above 5%. A statistical classification framework was built to diagnose cytomegalovirus status from the catalog of TCR beta chain sequences. A later analysis assigned V and J genes by comparing TCR nucleotide sequences with IMGT/GENE-DB human TR gene sequences. A later analysis assigned CDR3 sequences and most-parsimonious VDJ recombination scenarios with the TCRdist pipeline. A later analysis defined each TCR beta chain by its CDR3 amino acid sequence plus V-gene family, and excluded reads lacking a unique V-gene family. A later analysis removed 592 highly shared, low-generation-probability nucleotide sequences to deal with suspected cross-contamination and a sequencing artifact. In a later analysis, a clonal expansion index for each public chain was calculated from normalized within-repertoire ranks of inferred template counts. Generation probabilities in a later analysis came from a VDJ recombination model fitted to out-of-frame rearrangements, and those results were checked against IGoR. A later analysis scored TCR-TCR, TCR-HLA and TCR-CMV co-occurrence with hypergeometric tests, applying a repertoire-size bias correction to TCR pairs. A later analysis estimated false discovery rates by permuting HLA or CMV assignments 20 times. A later analysis grouped co-occurring TCRs with DBSCAN, adding TCRdist sequence similarity when clustering within HLA-allele-positive subsets. Repertoires with fewer than 30,000 or more than 120,000 public chains, plus five repertoires with anomalous nucleotide sharing, were excluded from co-occurrence clustering. Not all clones reach the TCRdb copy of this immuneACCESS table, which keeps in-frame sequences only. Checked studies attribute under half of the gap to unresolved V genes and leave the rest unexplained. V, J and clone size reflect that table, while D and trimming were determined from the DNA. The sample records 50,000 or so clones, 65% to 80% of which are singletons. The ten largest clones capture approximately 6% of the sample.

In total, 600 or so healthy bone marrow donors made up the cohort. Cohort members were all nominally healthy when sampled, although unrecorded immune exposures were likely present. The donor tested CMV seronegative, placing the donor among the roughly 340 seronegative members of the cohort. Every donor gave a peripheral blood sample, and the peripheral blood mononuclear cells from that sample were used for TCR beta sequencing. The Qiagen DNeasy Blood Extraction Kit was used to extract genomic DNA from the blood cell samples. The chain couples TRBV7-9 to TRBJ2-7; the D gene cannot be named for sure. Source material: PBMCs. This TCR was recovered from a man aged 25 to 40 in good health and CMV-seronegative. Read as DNA, the sequence is TGTGCCAGCAGCTTCGCTAACTACGAGCAGTACTTC. This gives the protein CASSFANYEQYF. Here the CDR3 is joined to the reference TRBV7-9 and TRBJ2-7 genes, and the full variable domain is: DTGVSQNPRHKITKRGQNVTFRCDPISEHNRLYWYRQTLGQGPEFLTYFQNEAQLEKSRLLSDRFSAERPKGSFSTLEIQRTEQGDSAMYLCASSFANYEQYFGPGTRLTVT.